This TCR beta chain originates from a study of blood T cell repertoires in COVID-19. Study in general: The origin of the acute and convalescent COVID-19 samples was the United States, Italy and Spain.

Seattle's enrolled individuals joined amid active infection and were then monitored longitudinally. From germline, CDR1 is MGHRA and CDR2 YSYEKL. V lost 4 bases, J lost 2 bases, and 12 bases stayed unmatched. There are 17 residues in the CDR3. Authors' processing steps: Amplifying reference gene primers gave estimates of nucleated cell counts. Generated by immunoSEQ multiplex PCR, the TCRdb table keeps only in-frame clones and is missing some. V, J and clone size are those of that table, while D and trimming were read from the DNA. Among about 200,000 clones, approximately 94% were seen once, and the ten largest hold 0.6% to 0.9%.

Material: peripheral blood. The TCR sequence derives from a man aged 25-40 years with COVID-19, enrolled during active disease. The chain employs TRBV4-1 and TRBJ2-3; TRBD1 agrees at 7 bases. The CDR3 DNA reads as TGCGCCAGCAGCCGAGGGCTGACAGGGACGACCACAGATACGCAGTATTTT. Translated, it gives CASSRGLTGTTTDTQYF.